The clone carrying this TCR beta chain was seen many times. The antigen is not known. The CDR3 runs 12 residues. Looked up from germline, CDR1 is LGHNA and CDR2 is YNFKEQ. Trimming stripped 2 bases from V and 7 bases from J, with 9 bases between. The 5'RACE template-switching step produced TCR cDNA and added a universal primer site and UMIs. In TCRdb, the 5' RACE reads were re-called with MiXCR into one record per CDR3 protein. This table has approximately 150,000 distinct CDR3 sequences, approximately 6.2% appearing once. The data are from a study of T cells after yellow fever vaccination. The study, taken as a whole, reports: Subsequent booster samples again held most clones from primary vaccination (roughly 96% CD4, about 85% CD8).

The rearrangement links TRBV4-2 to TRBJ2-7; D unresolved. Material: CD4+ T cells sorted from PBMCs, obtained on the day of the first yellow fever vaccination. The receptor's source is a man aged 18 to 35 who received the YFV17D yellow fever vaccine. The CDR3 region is CASSQQAQEQYF. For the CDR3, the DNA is TGTGCCAGCAGCCAACAGGCCCAAGAGCAGTACTTC.